A single TCR beta chain is shown here with its context. Germline-derived CDR1 and CDR2 are MNHEY and SVGAGI. V dropped 6 bases and J dropped 4 bases, with 15 bases sitting between them. The CDR3 runs to 14 residues. Researchers ran the PCR with 60 Vbeta and 13 Jbeta primers. The table came from immunoSEQ multiplex PCR; TCRdb's copy has only in-frame clones and leaves some out. The data contain some 160,000 clones, 84% of them singletons. The data stem from a study of cytomegalovirus exposure and HLA in healthy donors. Healthy bone marrow donors formed the donor group. The source of this sequence is a man aged 50-60 years in good health and CMV-seropositive. Sequences were obtained from PBMCs. The gene calls are TRBV6-5 and TRBJ2-5; D is perhaps TRBD2 (5 bases). The CDR3 DNA sequence: TGTGCCAGCAGCCGGAGAGGAGGAGGAGAGACCCAGTACTTC. Its translation is CASSRRGGGETQYF.